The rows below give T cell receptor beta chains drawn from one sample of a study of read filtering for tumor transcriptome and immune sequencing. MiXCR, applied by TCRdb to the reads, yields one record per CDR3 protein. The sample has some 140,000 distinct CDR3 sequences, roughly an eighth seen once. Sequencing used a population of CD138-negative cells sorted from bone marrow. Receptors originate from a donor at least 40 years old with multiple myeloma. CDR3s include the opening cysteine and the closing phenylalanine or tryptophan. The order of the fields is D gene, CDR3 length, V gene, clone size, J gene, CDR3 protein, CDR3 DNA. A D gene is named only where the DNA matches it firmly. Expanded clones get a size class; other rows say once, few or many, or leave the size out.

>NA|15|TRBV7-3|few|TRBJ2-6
CASSLTRSGANVLTF
TGTGCCAGCAGCTTAACGCGCTCTGGGGCCAACGTCCTGACTTTC
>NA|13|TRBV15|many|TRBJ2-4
CATSRDVKNIQYF
TGTGCCACCAGCAGAGATGTGAAAAACATTCAGTACTTC
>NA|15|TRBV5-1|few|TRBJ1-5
CASSLEGMGLQPQHF
TGCGCCAGCAGCTTAGAAGGCATGGGCCTTCAGCCCCAGCATTTT
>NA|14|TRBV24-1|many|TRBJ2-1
CATSDPTRGDEQFF
TGTGCCACCAGTGATCCCACCCGGGGCGATGAGCAGTTCTTC
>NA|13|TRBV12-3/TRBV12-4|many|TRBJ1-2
CASSADGDYGYTF
TGTGCCAGCAGTGCCGACGGGGACTATGGCTACACCTTC
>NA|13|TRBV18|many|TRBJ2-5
CASSHRDEETQYF
TGTGCCAGCTCACACCGGGACGAGGAGACCCAGTACTTC
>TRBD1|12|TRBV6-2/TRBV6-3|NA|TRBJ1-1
CASSNRGTEAFF
TGTGCCAGCAGCAACAGGGGAACTGAAGCTTTCTTT
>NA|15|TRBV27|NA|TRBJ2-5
CASSLTGTFKETQYF
TGTGCCAGCAGTTTAACGGGGACCTTTAAAGAGACCCAGTACTTC
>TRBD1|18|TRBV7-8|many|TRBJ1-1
CASSLLERAGTGITEAFF
TGTGCCAGCAGCTTACTCGAACGGGCCGGGACAGGGATCACTGAAGCTTTCTTT
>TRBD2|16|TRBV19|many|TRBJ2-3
CASRKGLAGWADTQYF
TGTGCCAGTCGAAAAGGACTAGCGGGATGGGCAGATACGCAGTATTTT
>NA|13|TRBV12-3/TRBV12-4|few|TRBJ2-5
CASRPAGSETQYF
TGTGCCAGCAGACCTGCGGGGAGCGAGACCCAGTACTTC
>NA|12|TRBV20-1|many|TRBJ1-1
CSAGYGVTEAFF
TGCAGTGCTGGGTACGGCGTCACTGAAGCTTTCTTT
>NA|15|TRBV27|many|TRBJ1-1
CASSSIGPRNTEAFF
TGTGCCAGCAGTTCCATCGGCCCCCGGAACACTGAAGCTTTCTTT
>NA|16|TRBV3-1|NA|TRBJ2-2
CASSRGQTRGTGELFF
TGTGCCAGCAGCCGAGGACAGACCCGAGGCACCGGGGAGCTGTTTTTT
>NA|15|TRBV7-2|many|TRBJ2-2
CASTSWRGNTGELFF
TGTGCCAGCACCTCTTGGAGGGGGAACACCGGGGAGCTGTTTTTT
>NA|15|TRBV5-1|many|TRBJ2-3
CASSFGTTSPDTQYF
TGCGCCAGCAGCTTCGGGACGACTTCCCCAGATACGCAGTATTTT